These T cell receptor beta chains were read from a single sample in a study of T cell responses to AZD1222 COVID-19 vaccine. Clones were read by immunoSEQ multiplex PCR, and TCRdb kept only the in-frame ones, dropping some. The sample holds roughly 120,000 clones, around 85% seen once. Sequenced here: peripheral blood, sampled on day 0 of AZD1222 vaccination. The receptors here all came from an adult in good health. Both conserved end residues are part of each CDR3. Fields, in order: V gene, CDR3 length, D gene, J gene, clone size, CDR3 DNA, CDR3 protein. The D gene is left open where the match is weak. Size tells how often a clone was seen (once, few, many) or the class of an expanded clone, and some rows leave it out.

V: TRBV11-2; length: 12; D: -; J: TRBJ2-7; size: -; DNA: TGTGCCAGCAGCACTGGTCCATACGAGCAGTACTTC; CDR3: CASSTGPYEQYF
V: TRBV5-6; length: 14; D: -; J: TRBJ1-2; size: -; DNA: TGTGCCAGCAGCTCCGACGGGGGTGGCGATGGCTACACCTTC; CDR3: CASSSDGGGDGYTF
V: TRBV16; length: 14; D: TRBD1; J: TRBJ1-2; size: -; DNA: TGTGCCAGCAGCCAAGGGACAGGGCTCTATGGCTACACCTTC; CDR3: CASSQGTGLYGYTF
V: TRBV24-1; length: 16; D: TRBD2; J: TRBJ2-1; size: -; DNA: TGTGCCACCAGTGATATCGGACTAGCGGGGGACAATGAGCAGTTCTTC; CDR3: CATSDIGLAGDNEQFF
V: TRBV24-1; length: 14; D: TRBD1; J: TRBJ2-4; size: -; DNA: TGTGCCACCAGTGATCGGGACAGGGATAACATTCAGTACTTC; CDR3: CATSDRDRDNIQYF
V: TRBV5-5; length: 14; D: -; J: TRBJ1-1; size: -; DNA: TGTGCCAGCAGCTTGCGAGGGGGAAGTACTGAAGCTTTCTTT; CDR3: CASSLRGGSTEAFF
V: TRBV11-3; length: 15; D: -; J: TRBJ2-1; size: -; DNA: TGTGCCAGCAGCCCAAGGGGGAGCTCCTACAATGAGCAGTTCTTC; CDR3: CASSPRGSSYNEQFF
V: TRBV28; length: 14; D: -; J: TRBJ2-7; size: -; DNA: TGTGCCAGCAATCCTCAACAGGGTCCCCACGAGCAGTACTTC; CDR3: CASNPQQGPHEQYF
V: TRBV18; length: 16; D: -; J: TRBJ1-2; size: -; DNA: TGTGCCAGCTCACCCCGAAGAGATGACAGGATCTATGGCTACACCTTC; CDR3: CASSPRRDDRIYGYTF
V: TRBV5-1; length: 15; D: -; J: TRBJ2-1; size: -; DNA: TGCGCCAGCAGCTTCCGGGACCCGGGAGCTGGTGAGCAGTTCTTC; CDR3: CASSFRDPGAGEQFF
V: TRBV27; length: 13; D: TRBD2; J: TRBJ2-7; size: once; DNA: TGTGCCAGCAGGTCTCTAGCGGGGAGCGAGCAGTACTTC; CDR3: CASRSLAGSEQYF
V: TRBV29-1; length: 12; D: -; J: TRBJ2-1; size: -; DNA: TGCAGCGCCGGCGGGACTTCGGAAGGGCGGTTCTTC; CDR3: CSAGGTSEGRFF
V: TRBV9; length: 14; D: -; J: TRBJ1-2; size: once; DNA: TGTGCCAGCAGCGTAGCGGGTTCTAACTATGGCTACACCTTC; CDR3: CASSVAGSNYGYTF
V: TRBV7-2; length: 17; D: TRBD2; J: TRBJ2-1; size: -; DNA: TGTGCCAGCAGCGCCCGCCACGTAAGACTAGCCCACAATGAGCAGTTCTTC; CDR3: CASSARHVRLAHNEQFF
V: TRBV11-3; length: 17; D: -; J: TRBJ1-1; size: once; DNA: TGTGCCAGCAGCCTCCTACCCCCCCGACAGGCCAACACTGAAGCTTTCTTT; CDR3: CASSLLPPRQANTEAFF
V: TRBV6-5; length: 14; D: TRBD1; J: TRBJ1-1; size: -; DNA: TGTGCCAGCAGTTACCGCTTCACCACAGGGGCAGCTTTCTTT; CDR3: CASSYRFTTGAAFF
V: TRBV15; length: 16; D: -; J: TRBJ1-5; size: -; DNA: TGTGCCACCCAAGCTGATGAGGACGGATACAATCAGCCCCAGCATTTT; CDR3: CATQADEDGYNQPQHF
V: TRBV6-6; length: 15; D: TRBD1; J: TRBJ2-7; size: -; DNA: TGTGCCAGCAGTTACACGGGACAGGGTGCGTACGAGCAGTACTTC; CDR3: CASSYTGQGAYEQYF
V: TRBV7-9; length: 15; D: -; J: TRBJ2-7; size: -; DNA: TGTGCCAGCAGCTTAGGGGGGCGGGGACCCTACGAGCAGTACTTC; CDR3: CASSLGGRGPYEQYF
V: TRBV27; length: 15; D: TRBD1; J: TRBJ2-3; size: once; DNA: TGTGCCAGCAGTATGAGGGACAGAAGCACAGATACGCAGTATTTT; CDR3: CASSMRDRSTDTQYF
V: TRBV19; length: 15; D: -; J: TRBJ2-2; size: -; DNA: TGTGCCAGTAGTCAACACGTCGCGAACACCGGGGAGCTGTTTTTT; CDR3: CASSQHVANTGELFF
V: TRBV28; length: 15; D: TRBD1; J: TRBJ2-3; size: few; DNA: TGTGCCAGCAGCGACGACAGGGCTTTCACAGATACGCAGTATTTT; CDR3: CASSDDRAFTDTQYF
V: TRBV3-1/TRBV3-2; length: 13; D: TRBD1; J: TRBJ2-1; size: few; DNA: TGTGCCAGCAGCCCGACAGGGTCGGGTGAGCAGTTCTTC; CDR3: CASSPTGSGEQFF
V: TRBV5-6; length: 12; D: -; J: TRBJ2-7; size: -; DNA: TGTGCCAGCAGCTTGTTAATCGCCGAGCAGTACTTC; CDR3: CASSLLIAEQYF
V: TRBV7-2; length: 15; D: -; J: TRBJ2-1; size: -; DNA: TGTGCCAGCAGCTTTGACAGACGCTCCTACAATGAGCAGTTCTTC; CDR3: CASSFDRRSYNEQFF
V: TRBV5-4; length: 14; D: -; J: TRBJ1-5; size: -; DNA: TGTGCCAGCAGCACTCAGGGCATCGATCAGCCCCAGCATTTT; CDR3: CASSTQGIDQPQHF
V: TRBV28; length: 18; D: TRBD1; J: TRBJ1-5; size: -; DNA: TGTGCCAGCAGTTTATTGAGTTTGGGCAGGGGGCGGAATCAGCCCCAGCATTTT; CDR3: CASSLLSLGRGRNQPQHF
V: TRBV11-2; length: 11; D: TRBD2; J: TRBJ2-7; size: -; DNA: TGTGCCAGCAGCCCCGGGGGGGAGCAGTACTTC; CDR3: CASSPGGEQYF
V: TRBV5-6; length: 14; D: TRBD1; J: TRBJ2-5; size: -; DNA: TGTGCCAGCAGCTTACGACAGGGTTTGGAGACCCAGTACTTC; CDR3: CASSLRQGLETQYF
V: TRBV5-5; length: 17; D: -; J: TRBJ2-3; size: -; DNA: TGTGCCAGCAGCTTGATTTCCTCCGGGCTCGCCACAGATACGCAGTATTTT; CDR3: CASSLISSGLATDTQYF
V: TRBV6-5; length: 16; D: TRBD2; J: TRBJ2-1; size: -; DNA: TGTGCCAGCAGTTACCGCCCTAGCGGGGGCCCGGGACGGCAGTTCTTC; CDR3: CASSYRPSGGPGRQFF
V: TRBV19; length: 11; D: -; J: TRBJ1-1; size: -; DNA: TGTGCCAGTAGTATATTCACTGAAGCTTTCTTT; CDR3: CASSIFTEAFF
V: TRBV27; length: 17; D: TRBD2; J: TRBJ2-3; size: -; DNA: TGTGCCAGCAGTTTCTATCGGACTAGCGGAAACACAGATACGCAGTATTTT; CDR3: CASSFYRTSGNTDTQYF
V: TRBV7-9; length: 14; D: -; J: TRBJ1-6; size: -; DNA: TGTGCCAGCAGCCCCCCCTCAGGGAATTCACCCCTCCACTTT; CDR3: CASSPPSGNSPLHF
V: TRBV11-2; length: 15; D: -; J: TRBJ2-2; size: -; DNA: TGTGCCACAGAAATGGGGGCAGGGTGGACCGGGGAGCTGTTTTTT; CDR3: CATEMGAGWTGELFF
V: TRBV7-2; length: 14; D: -; J: TRBJ2-2; size: -; DNA: TGTGCCAGCAGCTTAAGTGGAGCCTCCGGGGAGCTGTTTTTT; CDR3: CASSLSGASGELFF